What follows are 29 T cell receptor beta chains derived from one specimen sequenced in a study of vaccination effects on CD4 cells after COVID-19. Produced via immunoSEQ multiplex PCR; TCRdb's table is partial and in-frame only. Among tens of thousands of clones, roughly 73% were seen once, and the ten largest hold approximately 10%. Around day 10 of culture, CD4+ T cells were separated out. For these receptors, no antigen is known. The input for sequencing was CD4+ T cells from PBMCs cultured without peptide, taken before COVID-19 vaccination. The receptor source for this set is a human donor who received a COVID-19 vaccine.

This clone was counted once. The CDR3 protein is CASTDGDNQYF. CDR3 DNA: TGTGCCAGCACCGACGGGGATAACCAGTACTTC. The chain is built from TRBV2 and TRBJ2-5, with TRBD2 as a possible D gene (5 bases). The V end lost 7 bases, the J end lost 10 bases, and 13 bases lay between the germline ends. The CDR3 extends over 11 amino acids. Germline CDR1 and CDR2: SNHLY and FYNNEI.

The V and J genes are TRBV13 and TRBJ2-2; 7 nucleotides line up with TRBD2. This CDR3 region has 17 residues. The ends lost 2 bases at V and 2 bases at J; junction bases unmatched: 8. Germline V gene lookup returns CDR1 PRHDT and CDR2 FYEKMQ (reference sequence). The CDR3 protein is CASSLFLGLSNTGELFF. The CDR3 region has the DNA TGTGCCAGCAGCTTATTTTTGGGACTATCAAACACCGGGGAGCTGTTTTTT.

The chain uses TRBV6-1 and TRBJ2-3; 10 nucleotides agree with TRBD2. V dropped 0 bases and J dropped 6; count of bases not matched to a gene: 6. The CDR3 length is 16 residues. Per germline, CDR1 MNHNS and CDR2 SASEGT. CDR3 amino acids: CASSEALLAGSDTQYF. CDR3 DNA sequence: TGTGCCAGCAGTGAAGCTCTACTAGCGGGATCTGATACGCAGTATTTT.

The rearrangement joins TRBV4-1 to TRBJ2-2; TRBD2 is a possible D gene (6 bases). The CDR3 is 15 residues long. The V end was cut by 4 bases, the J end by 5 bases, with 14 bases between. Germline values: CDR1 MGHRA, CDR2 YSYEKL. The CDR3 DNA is TGCGCCAGCAGCCTAAGTGGAGGGGTGACCGGGGAGCTGTTTTTT. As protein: CASSLSGGVTGELFF.

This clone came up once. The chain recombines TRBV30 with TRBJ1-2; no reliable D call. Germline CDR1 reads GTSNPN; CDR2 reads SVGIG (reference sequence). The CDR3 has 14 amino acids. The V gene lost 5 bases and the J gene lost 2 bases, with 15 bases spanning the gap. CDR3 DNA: TGTGCCTGGTTTCAGGCCTCACTAAACTATGGCTACACCTTC. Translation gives CAWFQASLNYGYTF. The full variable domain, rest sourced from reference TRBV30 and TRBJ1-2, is SQTIHQWPATLVQPVGSPLSLECTVEGTSNPNLYWYRQAAGRGLQLLFYSVGIGQISSEVPQNLSASRPQDRQFILSSKKLLLSDSGFYLCAWFQASLNYGYTFGSGTRLTVV.

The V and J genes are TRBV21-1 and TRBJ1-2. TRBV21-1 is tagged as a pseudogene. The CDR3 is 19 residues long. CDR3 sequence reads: CASREGGQPAPLIPYGYTF. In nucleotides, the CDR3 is TGTGCCAGCAGAGAGGGGGGCCAGCCCGCACCCTTAATACCCTATGGCTACACCTTC.

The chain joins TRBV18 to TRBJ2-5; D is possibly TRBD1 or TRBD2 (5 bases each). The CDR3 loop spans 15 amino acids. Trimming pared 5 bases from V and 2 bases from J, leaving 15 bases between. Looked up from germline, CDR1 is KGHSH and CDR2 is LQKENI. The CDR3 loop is CASSSNLGPQETQYF. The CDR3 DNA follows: TGTGCCAGCTCATCAAATCTGGGACCTCAAGAGACCCAGTACTTC.

The CDR3 is CASSPRGKGFGYTF. Written as DNA, the CDR3 is TGTGCCAGCTCACCACGGGGAAAGGGGTTTGGCTACACCTTC. The chain employs TRBV18 and TRBJ1-2, with D tentatively TRBD1 (5 bases). The germline gives CDR1 KGHSH, CDR2 LQKENI. The CDR3 length is 14 residues. V dropped 1 base and J dropped 7 bases, with 13 bases sitting between them.

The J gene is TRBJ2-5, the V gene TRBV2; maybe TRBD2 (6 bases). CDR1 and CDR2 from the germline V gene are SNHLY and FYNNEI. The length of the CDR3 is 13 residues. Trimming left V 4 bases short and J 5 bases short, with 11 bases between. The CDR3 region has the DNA TGTGCCAGCAGTGGTCAGGAGGGGGAGACCCAGTACTTC. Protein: CASSGQEGETQYF.

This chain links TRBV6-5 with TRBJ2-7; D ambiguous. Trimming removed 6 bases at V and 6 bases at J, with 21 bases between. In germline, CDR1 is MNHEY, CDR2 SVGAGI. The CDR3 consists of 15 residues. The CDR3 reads CASRYGSPEVREQYF. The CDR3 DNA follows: TGTGCCAGCAGGTACGGGTCCCCCGAGGTACGCGAGCAGTACTTC.

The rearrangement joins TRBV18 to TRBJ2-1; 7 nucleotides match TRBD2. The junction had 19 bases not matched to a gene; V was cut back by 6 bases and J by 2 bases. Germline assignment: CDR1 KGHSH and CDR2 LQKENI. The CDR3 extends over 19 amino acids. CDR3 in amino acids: CASSRGLPSPGTTYNEQFF. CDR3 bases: TGTGCCAGCTCGCGAGGGCTCCCTTCTCCGGGGACTACCTACAATGAGCAGTTCTTC.

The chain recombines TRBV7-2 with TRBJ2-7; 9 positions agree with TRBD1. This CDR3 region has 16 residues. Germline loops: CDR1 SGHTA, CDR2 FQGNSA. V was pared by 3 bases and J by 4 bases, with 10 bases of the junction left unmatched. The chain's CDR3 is CASSLITGTGQYEQYF. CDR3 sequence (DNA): TGTGCCAGCAGCTTGATAACCGGGACAGGGCAGTACGAGCAGTACTTC.

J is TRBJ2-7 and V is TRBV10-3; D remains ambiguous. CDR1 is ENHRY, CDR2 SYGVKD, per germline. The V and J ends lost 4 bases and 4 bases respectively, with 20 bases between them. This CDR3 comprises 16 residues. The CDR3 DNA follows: TGTGCCATCAGTGCCGCCCGGCAGGCGATCCAATACGAGCAGTACTTC. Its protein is CAISAARQAIQYEQYF.

For the CDR3, the DNA is TGCGCCAGCACCCCTTATTATGCAGGGTTGAACACTGAAGCTTTCTTT. Its protein is CASTPYYAGLNTEAFF. J is TRBJ1-1 and V is TRBV5-1; TRBD1 might be the D (5 bases). V dropped 6 bases and J dropped 0 bases, with 18 bases sitting between them. The CDR3 totals 16 residues. Germline V gene data show CDR1 as SGHRS and CDR2 as YFSETQ.

CDR3 nucleotide sequence: TGTGCCAGCAGCTTCGGGACAGGGAACCCAGATACGCAGTATTTT. Its protein product is CASSFGTGNPDTQYF. This chain connects TRBV7-2 to TRBJ2-3, with 9 nucleotides matching TRBD1. The V gene's germline CDR1 is SGHTA and CDR2 FQGNSA. The CDR3 sequence is 15 residues long. V lost 3 bases, J lost 4 bases, and 5 bases stayed unmatched.

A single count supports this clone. The CDR3 DNA reads TGTGCCAGCAGTGAAAATAGCGGGAGGACCCTCTTCTACAATGAGCAGTTCTTC. Translation gives CASSENSGRTLFYNEQFF. The chain recombines TRBV2 with TRBJ2-1; TRBD2 agrees at 10 bases. Trimming took 2 bases from V and 3 from J; bases not matched to a gene: 10. This CDR3 comprises 18 residues. The germline CDR1 and CDR2 sequences are SNHLY and FYNNEI.

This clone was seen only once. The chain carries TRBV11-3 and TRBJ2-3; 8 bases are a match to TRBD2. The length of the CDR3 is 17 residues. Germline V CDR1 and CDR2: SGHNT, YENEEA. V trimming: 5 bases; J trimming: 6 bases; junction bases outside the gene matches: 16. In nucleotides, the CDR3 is TGTGCCAGCAGCCCAGACTCCGGGACTAGGGATTTGGATACGCAGTATTTT. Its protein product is CASSPDSGTRDLDTQYF.

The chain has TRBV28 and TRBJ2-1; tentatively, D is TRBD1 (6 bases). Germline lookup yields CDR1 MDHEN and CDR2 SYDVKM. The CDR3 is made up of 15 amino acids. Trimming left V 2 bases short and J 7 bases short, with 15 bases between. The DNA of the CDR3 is TGTGCCAGCAGTTTACCGCAGGGGAGTAGTAATGAGCAGTTCTTC. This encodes CASSLPQGSSNEQFF.

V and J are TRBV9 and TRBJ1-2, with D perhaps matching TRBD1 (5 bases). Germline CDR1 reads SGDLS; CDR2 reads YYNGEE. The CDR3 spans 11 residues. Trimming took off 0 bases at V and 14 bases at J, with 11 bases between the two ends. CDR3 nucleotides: TGTGCCAGCAGCGTAGTTAGGACATGTACCTTC. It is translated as CASSVVRTCTF.

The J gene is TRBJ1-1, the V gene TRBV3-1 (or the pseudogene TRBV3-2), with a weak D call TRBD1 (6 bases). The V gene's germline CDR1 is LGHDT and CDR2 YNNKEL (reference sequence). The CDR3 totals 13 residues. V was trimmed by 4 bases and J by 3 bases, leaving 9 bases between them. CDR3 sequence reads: CASSLGQYTEAFF. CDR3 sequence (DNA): TGTGCCAGCAGCCTCGGACAGTACACTGAAGCTTTCTTT.

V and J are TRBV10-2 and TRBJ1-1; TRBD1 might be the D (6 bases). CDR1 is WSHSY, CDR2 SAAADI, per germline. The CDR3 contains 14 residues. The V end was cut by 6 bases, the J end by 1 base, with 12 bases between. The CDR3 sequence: CASRADSSNTEAFF. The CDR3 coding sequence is TGCGCCAGCAGGGCGGACAGCTCGAACACTGAAGCTTTCTTT.

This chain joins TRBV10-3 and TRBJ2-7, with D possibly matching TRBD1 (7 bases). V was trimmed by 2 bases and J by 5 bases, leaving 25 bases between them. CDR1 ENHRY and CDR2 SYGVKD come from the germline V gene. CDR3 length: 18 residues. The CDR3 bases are TGTGCCATCAGTGAGAGGATGGACAGGAGGGCCAGATTGCACGAGCAGTACTTC. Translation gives CAISERMDRRARLHEQYF.

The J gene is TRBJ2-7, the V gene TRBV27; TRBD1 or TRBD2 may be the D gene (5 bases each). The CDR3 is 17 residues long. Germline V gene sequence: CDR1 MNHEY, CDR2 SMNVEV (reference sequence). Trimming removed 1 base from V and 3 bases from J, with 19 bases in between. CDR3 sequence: CASSLLMSRGSSYEQYF. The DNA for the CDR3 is TGTGCCAGCAGTTTATTGATGTCTCGGGGCTCCAGCTACGAGCAGTACTTC.

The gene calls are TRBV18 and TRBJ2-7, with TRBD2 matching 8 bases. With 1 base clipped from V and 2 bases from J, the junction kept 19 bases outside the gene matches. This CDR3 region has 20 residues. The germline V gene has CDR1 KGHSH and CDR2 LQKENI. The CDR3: CASSPRRSPEAGDRPYEQYF. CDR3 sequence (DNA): TGTGCCAGCTCACCACGACGGAGCCCCGAAGCGGGAGATAGACCCTACGAGCAGTACTTC.

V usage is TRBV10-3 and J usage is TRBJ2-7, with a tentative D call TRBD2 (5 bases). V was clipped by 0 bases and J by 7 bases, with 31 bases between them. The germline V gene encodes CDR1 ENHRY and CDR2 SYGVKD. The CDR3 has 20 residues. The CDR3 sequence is CAISESTSSGRPIPSGEQYF. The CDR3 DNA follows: TGTGCCATCAGTGAGTCGACATCCTCCGGGCGCCCGATCCCCTCGGGGGAGCAGTACTTC.

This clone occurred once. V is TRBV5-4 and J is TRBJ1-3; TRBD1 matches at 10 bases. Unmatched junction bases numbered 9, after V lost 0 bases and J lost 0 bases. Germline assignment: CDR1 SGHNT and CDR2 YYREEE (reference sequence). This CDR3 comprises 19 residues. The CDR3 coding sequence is TGTGCCAGCAGCTTGGGGGGGACAGGGGTCCGCTCCTCTGGAAACACCATATATTTT. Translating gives CASSLGGTGVRSSGNTIYF.

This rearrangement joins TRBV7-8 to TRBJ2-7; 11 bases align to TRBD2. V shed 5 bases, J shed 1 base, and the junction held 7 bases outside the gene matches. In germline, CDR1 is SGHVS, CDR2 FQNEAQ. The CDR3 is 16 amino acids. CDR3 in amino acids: CASSAHRLAGSYEQYF. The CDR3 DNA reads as TGTGCCAGCAGCGCTCACCGACTAGCGGGGTCCTACGAGCAGTACTTC.

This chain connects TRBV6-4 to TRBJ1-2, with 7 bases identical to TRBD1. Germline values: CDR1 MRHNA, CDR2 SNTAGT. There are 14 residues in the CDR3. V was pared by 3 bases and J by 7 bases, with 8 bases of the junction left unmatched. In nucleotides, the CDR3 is TGTGCCAGCAGTGAATTCCCAGGGGGACTTGGCTACACCTTC. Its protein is CASSEFPGGLGYTF.

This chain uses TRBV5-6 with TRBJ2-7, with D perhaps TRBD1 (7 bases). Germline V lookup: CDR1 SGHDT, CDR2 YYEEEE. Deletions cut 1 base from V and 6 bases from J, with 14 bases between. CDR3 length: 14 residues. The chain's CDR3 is CASSLSRGAFEQYF. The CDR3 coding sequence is TGTGCCAGCAGCTTGAGCAGGGGGGCGTTCGAGCAGTACTTC. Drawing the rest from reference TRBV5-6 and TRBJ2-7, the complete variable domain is DAGVTQSPTHLIKTRGQQVTLRCSPKSGHDTVSWYQQALGQGPQFIFQYYEEEERQRGNFPDRFSGHQFPNYSSELNVNALLLGDSALYLCASSLSRGAFEQYFGPGTRLTVT.